This TCR beta chain was observed in a study of cytomegalovirus exposure and HLA in healthy donors. The V segment lost 3 bases and the J segment 2 bases; nucleotides outside the gene matches: 10. Per the germline V gene, CDR1 is SGDLS and CDR2 is YYNGEE. The CDR3 is made up of 17 amino acids. Details on this clone: Its antigen is as yet unknown.

Findings of the study overall: Confirmation in vitro established that a few CMV-associated chains were specific for CMV antigens. A later analysis linked a missense DCLRE1C variant to TCR beta V- and J-gene trimming.

The PCR made use of 60 Vbeta and 13 Jbeta primers. TCRdb keeps only in-frame clones here, not all; method: immunoSEQ multiplex PCR. The repertoire holds 140,000 to 150,000 clones, with over 65% as singletons. Sequenced: PBMCs. This TCR derives from a female donor in good health and CMV-seronegative. This chain links TRBV9 with TRBJ2-3, with TRBD2 matching 9 bases. The CDR3 bases are TGTGCCAGCAGCGCACCCAAGGGACTAGCTTCCACAGATACGCAGTATTTT. Its protein product is CASSAPKGLASTDTQYF.